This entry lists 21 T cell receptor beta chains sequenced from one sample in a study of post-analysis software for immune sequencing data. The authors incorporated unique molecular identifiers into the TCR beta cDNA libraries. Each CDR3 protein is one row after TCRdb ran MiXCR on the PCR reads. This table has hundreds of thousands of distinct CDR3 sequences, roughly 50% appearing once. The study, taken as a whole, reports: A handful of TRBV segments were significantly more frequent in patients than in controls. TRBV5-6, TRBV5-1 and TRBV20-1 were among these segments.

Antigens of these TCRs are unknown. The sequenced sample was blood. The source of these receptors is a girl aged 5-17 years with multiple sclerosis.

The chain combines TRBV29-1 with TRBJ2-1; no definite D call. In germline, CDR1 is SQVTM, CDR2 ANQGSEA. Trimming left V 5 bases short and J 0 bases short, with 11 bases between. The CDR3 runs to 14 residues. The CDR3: CSVLIAISYNEQFF. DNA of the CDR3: TGCAGCGTTTTAATTGCGATCTCCTACAATGAGCAGTTCTTC.

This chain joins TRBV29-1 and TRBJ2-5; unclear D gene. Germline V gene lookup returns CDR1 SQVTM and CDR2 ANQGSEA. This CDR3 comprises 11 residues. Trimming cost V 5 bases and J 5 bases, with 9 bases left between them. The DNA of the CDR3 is TGCAGCGTTATGCGGCCGGAGACCCAGTACTTC. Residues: CSVMRPETQYF. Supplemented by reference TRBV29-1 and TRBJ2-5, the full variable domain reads SAVISQKPSRDICQRGTSLTIQCQVDSQVTMMFWYRQQPGQSLTLIATANQGSEATYESGFVIDKFPISRPNLTFSTLTVSNMSPEDSSIYLCSVMRPETQYFGPGTRLLVL.

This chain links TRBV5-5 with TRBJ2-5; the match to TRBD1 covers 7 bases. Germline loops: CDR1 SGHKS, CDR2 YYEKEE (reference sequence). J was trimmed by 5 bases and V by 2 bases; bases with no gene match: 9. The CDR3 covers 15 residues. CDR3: CASSLADRVGETQYF. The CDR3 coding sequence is TGTGCCAGCAGCTTAGCCGACAGGGTGGGGGAGACCCAGTACTTC.

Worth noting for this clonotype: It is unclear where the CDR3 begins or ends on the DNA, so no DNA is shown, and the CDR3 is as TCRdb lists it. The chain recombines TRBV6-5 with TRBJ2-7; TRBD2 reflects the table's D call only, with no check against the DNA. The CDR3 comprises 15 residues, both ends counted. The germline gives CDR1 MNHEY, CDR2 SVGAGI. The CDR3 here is CASSTSGGISYEQYF.

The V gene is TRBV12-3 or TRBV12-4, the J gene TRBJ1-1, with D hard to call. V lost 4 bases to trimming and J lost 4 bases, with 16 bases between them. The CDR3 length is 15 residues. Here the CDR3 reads CASSSRRTPSTEAFF. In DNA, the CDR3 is TGTGCCAGCAGTTCTCGGCGGACCCCGAGCACTGAAGCTTTCTTT.

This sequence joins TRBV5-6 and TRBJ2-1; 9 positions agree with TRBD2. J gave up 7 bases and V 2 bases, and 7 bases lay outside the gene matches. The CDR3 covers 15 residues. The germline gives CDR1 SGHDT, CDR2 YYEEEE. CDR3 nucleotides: TGTGCCAGCAGCTTATTAGCTAGCGGGACTAATGAGCAGTTCTTC. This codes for CASSLLASGTNEQFF.

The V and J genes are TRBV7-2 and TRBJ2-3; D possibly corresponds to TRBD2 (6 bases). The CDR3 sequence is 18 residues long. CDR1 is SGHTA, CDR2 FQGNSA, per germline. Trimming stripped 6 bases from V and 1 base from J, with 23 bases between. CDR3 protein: CASSLRALRAGCTDTQYF. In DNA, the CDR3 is TGTGCCAGCAGTCTGAGAGCCCTTAGGGCGGGGTGCACAGATACGCAGTATTTT.

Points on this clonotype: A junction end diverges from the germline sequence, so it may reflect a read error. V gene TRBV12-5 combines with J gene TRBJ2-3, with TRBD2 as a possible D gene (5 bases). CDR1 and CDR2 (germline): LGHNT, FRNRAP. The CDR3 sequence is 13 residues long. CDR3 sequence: CARGLSGRGTQYF. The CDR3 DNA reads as TGTGCTAGGGGTTTGTCGGGGAGAGGAACGCAGTATTTT.

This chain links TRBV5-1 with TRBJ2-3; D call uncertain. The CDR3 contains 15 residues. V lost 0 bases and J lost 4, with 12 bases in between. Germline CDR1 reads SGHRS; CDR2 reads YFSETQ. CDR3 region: CASSLGGSRSDTQYF. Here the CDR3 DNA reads TGCGCCAGCAGCTTGGGTGGGTCCAGGTCAGATACGCAGTATTTT.

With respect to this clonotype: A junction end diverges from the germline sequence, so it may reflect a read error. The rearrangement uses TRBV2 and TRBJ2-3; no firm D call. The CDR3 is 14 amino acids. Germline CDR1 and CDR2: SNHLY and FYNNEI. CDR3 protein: CAGSEGLSTDTQYF. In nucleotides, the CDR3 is TGTGCCGGCAGTGAAGGGCTGAGCACAGATACGCAGTATTTT.

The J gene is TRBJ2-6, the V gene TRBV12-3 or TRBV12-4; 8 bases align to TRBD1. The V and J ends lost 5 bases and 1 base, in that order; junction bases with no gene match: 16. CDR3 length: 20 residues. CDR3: CASSPSYGQGHLSGANVLTF. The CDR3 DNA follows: TGTGCCAGCAGTCCCTCATATGGACAGGGCCACTTATCTGGGGCCAACGTCCTGACTTTC.

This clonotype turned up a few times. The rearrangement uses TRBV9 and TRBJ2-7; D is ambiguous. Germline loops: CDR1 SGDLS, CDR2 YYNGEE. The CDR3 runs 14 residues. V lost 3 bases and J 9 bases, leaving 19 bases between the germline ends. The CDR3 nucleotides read TGTGCCAGCAGCGCATCCACTTTAGCTACGACGCAGTACTTC. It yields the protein CASSASTLATTQYF.

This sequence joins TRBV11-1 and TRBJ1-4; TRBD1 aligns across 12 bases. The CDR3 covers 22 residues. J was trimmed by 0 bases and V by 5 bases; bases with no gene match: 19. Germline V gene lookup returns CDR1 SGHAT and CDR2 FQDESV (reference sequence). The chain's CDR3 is CASSPRPPGQGASSATNEKLFF. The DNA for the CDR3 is TGTGCCAGCAGCCCACGACCTCCGGGACAGGGGGCGTCTTCCGCAACTAATGAAAAACTGTTTTTT.

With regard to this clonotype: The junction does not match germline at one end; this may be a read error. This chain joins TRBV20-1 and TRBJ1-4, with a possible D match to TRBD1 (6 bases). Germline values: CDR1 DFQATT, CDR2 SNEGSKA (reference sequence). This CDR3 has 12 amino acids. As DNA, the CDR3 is TGCAGTACTAGGTTACAGGGTGAAAAACTGTTTTTT. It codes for CSTRLQGEKLFF.

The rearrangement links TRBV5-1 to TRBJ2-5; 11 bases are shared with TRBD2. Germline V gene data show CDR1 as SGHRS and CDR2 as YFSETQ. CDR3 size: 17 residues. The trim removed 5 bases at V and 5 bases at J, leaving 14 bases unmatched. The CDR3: CASRGTSGLLSTETQYF. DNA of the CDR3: TGCGCCAGCAGGGGGACTAGCGGACTTCTGTCCACGGAGACCCAGTACTTC.

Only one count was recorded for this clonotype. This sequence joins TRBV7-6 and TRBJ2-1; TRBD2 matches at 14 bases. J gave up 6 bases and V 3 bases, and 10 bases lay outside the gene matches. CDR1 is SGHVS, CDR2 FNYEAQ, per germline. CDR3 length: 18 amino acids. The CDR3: CASSFSRLAGGERNEQFF. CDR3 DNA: TGTGCCAGCAGCTTTTCCAGACTAGCGGGGGGGGAGCGCAATGAGCAGTTCTTC.

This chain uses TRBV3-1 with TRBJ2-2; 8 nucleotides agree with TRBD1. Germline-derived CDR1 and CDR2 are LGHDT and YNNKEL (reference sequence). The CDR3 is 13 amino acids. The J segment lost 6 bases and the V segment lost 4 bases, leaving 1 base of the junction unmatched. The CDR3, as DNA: TGTGCCAGCAGCCCACAGGGGGCCGGGGAGCTGTTTTTT. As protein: CASSPQGAGELFF.

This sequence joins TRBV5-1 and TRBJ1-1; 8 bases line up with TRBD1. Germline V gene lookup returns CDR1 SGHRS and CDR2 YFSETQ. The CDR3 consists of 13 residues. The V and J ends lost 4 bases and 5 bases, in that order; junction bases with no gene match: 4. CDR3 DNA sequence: TGCGCCAGCAGCCCGGGACAGGCAACTGAAGCTTTCTTT. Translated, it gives CASSPGQATEAFF.

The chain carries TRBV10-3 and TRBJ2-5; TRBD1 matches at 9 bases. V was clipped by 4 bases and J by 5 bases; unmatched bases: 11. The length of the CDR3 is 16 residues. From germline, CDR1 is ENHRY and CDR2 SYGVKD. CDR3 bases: TGTGCCATCAGTGGCCCACCTACAGGGGGCGTGGAGACCCAGTACTTC. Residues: CAISGPPTGGVETQYF.

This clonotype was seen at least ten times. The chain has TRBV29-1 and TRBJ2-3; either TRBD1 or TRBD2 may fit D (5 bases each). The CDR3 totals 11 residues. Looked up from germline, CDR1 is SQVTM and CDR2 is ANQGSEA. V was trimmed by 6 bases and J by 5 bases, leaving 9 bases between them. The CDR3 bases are TGCAGCGTGGGACCCGGAGATACGCAGTATTTT. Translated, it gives CSVGPGDTQYF.

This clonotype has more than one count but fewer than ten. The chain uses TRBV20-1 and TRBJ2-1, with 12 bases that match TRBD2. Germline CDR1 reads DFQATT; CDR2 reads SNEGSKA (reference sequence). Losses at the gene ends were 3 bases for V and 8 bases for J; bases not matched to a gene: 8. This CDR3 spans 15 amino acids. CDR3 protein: CSARTSGSLGDEQFF. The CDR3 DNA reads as TGCAGTGCTAGGACTAGCGGGAGTCTTGGGGATGAGCAGTTCTTC.